This paragraph covers one T cell receptor beta chain sequence. V lost 2 bases, J lost 8 bases, and 11 bases stayed unmatched. Per germline, CDR1 SGDLS and CDR2 YYNGEE. This CDR3 region has 16 residues. TCRdb ran MiXCR on the RT-PCR reads and lists one entry per CDR3 protein. The sample carries approximately 220,000 distinct CDR3 sequences, roughly two fifths recorded once. This record belongs to a study of patients and donors after allogeneic stem cell transplantation. The receptor was isolated from a human donor who was either an allogeneic HSCT recipient or a stem cell or donor lymphocyte infusion donor (not recorded which). It is not recorded whose cells these are; they may come from a transplant donor. Sequencing was performed on blood, either unsorted or a sorted T cell fraction (not recorded which). The chain uses TRBV9 and TRBJ2-3; TRBD1 agrees at 10 bases. The CDR3 region is CASSVIGTGDVGTQYF. The CDR3 region has the DNA TGTGCCAGCAGCGTTATTGGGACAGGGGATGTTGGTACGCAGTATTTT.